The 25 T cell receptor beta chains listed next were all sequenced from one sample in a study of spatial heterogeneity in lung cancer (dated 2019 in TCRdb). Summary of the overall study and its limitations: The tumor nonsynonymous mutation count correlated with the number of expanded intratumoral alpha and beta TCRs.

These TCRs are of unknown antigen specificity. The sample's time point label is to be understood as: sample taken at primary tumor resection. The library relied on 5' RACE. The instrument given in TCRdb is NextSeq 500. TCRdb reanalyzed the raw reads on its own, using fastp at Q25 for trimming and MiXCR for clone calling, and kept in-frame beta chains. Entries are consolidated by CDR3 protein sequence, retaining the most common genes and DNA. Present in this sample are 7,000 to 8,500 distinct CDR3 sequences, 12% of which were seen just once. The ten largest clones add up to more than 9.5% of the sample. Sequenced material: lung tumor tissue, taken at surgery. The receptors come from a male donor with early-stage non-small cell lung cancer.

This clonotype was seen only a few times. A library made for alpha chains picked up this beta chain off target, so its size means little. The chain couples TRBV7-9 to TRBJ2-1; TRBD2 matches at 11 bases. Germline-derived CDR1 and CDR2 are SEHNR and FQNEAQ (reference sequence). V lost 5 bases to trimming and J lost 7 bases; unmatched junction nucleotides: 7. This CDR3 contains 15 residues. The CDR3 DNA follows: TGTGCCAGCAGCCACTCTCGGACTAGCGGGAATGAGCAGTTCTTC. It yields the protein CASSHSRTSGNEQFF.

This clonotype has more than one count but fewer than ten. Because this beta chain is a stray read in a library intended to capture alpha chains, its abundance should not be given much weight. This CDR3 is CASSYPGGDYEQYF. CDR3 DNA sequence: TGTGCCAGCAGTTACCCCGGAGGAGACTACGAGCAGTACTTC. The rearrangement links TRBV6-2 or TRBV6-3 to TRBJ2-7; tentatively, D is TRBD2 (5 bases). V was pared by 2 bases and J by 3 bases, with 11 bases between. The length of the CDR3 is 14 residues. Germline-derived CDR1 and CDR2 are MNHEY and SVGEGT.

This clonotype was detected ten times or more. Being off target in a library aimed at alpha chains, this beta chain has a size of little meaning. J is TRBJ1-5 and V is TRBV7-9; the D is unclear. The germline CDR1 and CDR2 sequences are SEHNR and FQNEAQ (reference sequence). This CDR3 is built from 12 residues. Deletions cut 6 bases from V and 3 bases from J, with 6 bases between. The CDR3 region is CASSSNNQPQHF. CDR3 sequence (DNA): TGTGCCAGCAGTTCAAACAATCAGCCCCAGCATTTT.

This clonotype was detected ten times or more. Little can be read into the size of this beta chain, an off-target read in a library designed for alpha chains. The CDR3 DNA follows: TGTGCCAGTAGCCCCGAATGGGAAGATACGCAGTATTTT. Translation: CASSPEWEDTQYF. J is TRBJ2-3 and V is TRBV19; no clear D gene. The V end lost 6 bases, the J end lost 5 bases, and 12 bases lay between the germline ends. The germline V gene encodes CDR1 LNHDA and CDR2 SQIVND (reference sequence). This CDR3 spans 13 amino acids.

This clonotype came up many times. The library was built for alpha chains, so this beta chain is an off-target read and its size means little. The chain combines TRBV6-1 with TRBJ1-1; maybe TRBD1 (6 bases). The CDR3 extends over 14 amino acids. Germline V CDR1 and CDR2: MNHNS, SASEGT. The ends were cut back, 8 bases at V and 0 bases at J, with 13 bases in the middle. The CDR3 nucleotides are TGTGCCAGCGCCAGACAGGCCATGAACACTGAAGCTTTCTTT. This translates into CASARQAMNTEAFF.

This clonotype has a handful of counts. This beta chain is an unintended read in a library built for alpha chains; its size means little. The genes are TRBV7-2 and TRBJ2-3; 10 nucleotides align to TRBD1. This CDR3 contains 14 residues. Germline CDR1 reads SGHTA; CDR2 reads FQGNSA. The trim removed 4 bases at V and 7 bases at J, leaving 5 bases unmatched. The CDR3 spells CASSSRQGANTQYF. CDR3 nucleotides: TGTGCCAGCAGCTCCCGACAGGGGGCGAATACGCAGTATTTT.

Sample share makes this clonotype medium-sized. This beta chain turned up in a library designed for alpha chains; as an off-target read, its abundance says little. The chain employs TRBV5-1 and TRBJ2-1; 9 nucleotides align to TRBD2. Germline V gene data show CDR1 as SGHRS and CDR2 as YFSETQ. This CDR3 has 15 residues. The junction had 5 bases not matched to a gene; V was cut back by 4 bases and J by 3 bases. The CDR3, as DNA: TGCGCCAGCAGCATAGGACTAGCGAGCTACAATGAGCAGTTCTTC. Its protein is CASSIGLASYNEQFF.

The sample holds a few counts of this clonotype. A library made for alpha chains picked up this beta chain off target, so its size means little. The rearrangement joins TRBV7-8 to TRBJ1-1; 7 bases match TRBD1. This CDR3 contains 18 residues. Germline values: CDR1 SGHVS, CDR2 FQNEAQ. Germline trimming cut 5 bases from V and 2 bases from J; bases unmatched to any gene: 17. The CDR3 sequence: CASSLYSSQGGTNTEAFF. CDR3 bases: TGTGCCAGCAGCCTATACTCTTCTCAGGGGGGGACAAACACTGAAGCTTTCTTT.

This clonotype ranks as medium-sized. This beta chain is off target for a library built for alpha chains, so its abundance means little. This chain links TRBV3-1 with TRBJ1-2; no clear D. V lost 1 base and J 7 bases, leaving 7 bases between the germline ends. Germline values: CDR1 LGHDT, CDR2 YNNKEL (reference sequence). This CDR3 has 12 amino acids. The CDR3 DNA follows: TGTGCCAGCAGCCAAGCGAAGGGTGGCTACACCTTC. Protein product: CASSQAKGGYTF. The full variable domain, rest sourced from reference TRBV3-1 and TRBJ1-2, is DTAVSQTPKYLVTQMGNDKSIKCEQNLGHDTMYWYKQDSKKFLKIMFSYNNKELIINETVPNRFSPKSPDKAHLNLHINSLELGDSAVYFCASSQAKGGYTFGSGTRLTVV.

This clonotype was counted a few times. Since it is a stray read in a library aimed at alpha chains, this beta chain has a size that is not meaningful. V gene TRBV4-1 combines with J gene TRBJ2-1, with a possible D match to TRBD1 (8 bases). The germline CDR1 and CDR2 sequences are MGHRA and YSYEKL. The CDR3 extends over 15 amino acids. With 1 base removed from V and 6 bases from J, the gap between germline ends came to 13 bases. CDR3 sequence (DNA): TGCGCCAGCAGCCAAGGGACAGGGAGGGCCAATGAGCAGTTCTTC. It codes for CASSQGTGRANEQFF.

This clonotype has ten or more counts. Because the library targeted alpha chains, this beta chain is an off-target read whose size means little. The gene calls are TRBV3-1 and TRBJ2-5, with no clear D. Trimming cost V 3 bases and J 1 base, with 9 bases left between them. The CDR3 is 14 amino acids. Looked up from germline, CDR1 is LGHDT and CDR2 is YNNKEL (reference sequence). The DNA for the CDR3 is TGTGCCAGCAGCCATCTCAGACCCCAAGAGACCCAGTACTTC. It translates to CASSHLRPQETQYF.

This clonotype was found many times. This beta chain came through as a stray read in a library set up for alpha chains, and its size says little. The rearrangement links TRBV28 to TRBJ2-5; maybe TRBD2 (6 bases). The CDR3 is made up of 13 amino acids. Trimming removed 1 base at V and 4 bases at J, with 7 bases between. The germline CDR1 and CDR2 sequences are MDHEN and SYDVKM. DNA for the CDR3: TGTGCCAGCAGTTTATACGGGGGAGAGACCCAGTACTTC. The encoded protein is CASSLYGGETQYF.

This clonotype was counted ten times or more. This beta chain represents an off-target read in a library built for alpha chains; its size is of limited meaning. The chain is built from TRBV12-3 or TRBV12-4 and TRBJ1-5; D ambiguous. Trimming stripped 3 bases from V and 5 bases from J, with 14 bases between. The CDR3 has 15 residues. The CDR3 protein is CASSFGRAGYQPQHF. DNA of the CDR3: TGTGCCAGCAGTTTCGGTCGGGCAGGTTATCAGCCCCAGCATTTT.

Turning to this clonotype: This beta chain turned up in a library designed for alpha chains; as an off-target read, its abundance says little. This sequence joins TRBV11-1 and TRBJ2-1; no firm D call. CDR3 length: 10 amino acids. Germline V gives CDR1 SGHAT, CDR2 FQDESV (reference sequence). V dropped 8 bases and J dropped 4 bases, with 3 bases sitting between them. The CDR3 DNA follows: TGTGCCAGCGGTTACAATGAGCAGTTCTTC. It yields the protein CASGYNEQFF.

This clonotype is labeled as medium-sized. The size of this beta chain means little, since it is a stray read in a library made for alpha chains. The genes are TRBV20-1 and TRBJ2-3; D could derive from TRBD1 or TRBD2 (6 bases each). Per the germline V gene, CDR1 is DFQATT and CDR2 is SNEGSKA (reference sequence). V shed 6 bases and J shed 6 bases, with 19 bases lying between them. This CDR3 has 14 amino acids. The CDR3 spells CSASIRTGADTQYF. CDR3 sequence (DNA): TGCAGTGCCTCGATCCGGACGGGGGCGGATACGCAGTATTTT.

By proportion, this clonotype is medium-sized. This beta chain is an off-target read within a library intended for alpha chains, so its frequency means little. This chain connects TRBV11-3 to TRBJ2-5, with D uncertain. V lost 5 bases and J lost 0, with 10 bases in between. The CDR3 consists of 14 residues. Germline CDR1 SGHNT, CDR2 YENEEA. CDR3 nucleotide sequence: TGTGCCAGCAGCGTAGGACCCAACCAAGAGACCCAGTACTTC. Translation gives CASSVGPNQETQYF. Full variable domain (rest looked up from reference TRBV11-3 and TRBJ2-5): EAGVVQSPRYKIIEKKQPVAFWCNPISGHNTLYWYLQNLGQGPELLIRYENEEAVDDSQLPKDRFSAERLKGVDSTLKIQPAELGDSAVYLCASSVGPNQETQYFGPGTRLLVL.

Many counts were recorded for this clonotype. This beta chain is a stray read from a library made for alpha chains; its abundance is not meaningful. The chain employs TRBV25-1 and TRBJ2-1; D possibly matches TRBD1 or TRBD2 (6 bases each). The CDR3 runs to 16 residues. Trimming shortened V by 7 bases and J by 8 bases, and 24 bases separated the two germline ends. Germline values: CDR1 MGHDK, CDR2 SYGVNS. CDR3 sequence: CASTHPGGAEQDEQFF. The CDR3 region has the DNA TGTGCCAGCACTCACCCCGGGGGCGCCGAGCAGGATGAGCAGTTCTTC.

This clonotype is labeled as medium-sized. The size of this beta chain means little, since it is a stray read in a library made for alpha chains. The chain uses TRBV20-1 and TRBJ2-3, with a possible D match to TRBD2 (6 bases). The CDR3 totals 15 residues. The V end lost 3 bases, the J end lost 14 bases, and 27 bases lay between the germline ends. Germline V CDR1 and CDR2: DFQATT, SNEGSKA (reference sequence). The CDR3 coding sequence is TGCAGTGCTAGGTACCCCCTAGCGCACACAGATCCGGGGTATTTT. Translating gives CSARYPLAHTDPGYF.

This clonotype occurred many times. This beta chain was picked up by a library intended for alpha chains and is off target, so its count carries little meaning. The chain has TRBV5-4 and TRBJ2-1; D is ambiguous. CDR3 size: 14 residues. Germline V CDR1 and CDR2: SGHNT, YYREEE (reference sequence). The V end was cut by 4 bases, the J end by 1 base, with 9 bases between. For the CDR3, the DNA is TGTGCCAGCAGCGCCCGTTCGTCCTACAATGAGCAGTTCTTC. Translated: CASSARSSYNEQFF.

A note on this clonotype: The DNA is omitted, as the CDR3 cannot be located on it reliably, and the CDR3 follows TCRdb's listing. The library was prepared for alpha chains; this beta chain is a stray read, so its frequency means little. The CDR3 is CASSFYICSARVLGDTQYF. The chain joins TRBV7-2 to TRBJ2-3; the tabulated D call, TRBD2, remains unverified against the DNA. Germline V gene lookup returns CDR1 SGHTA and CDR2 FQGNSA. Ends included, the CDR3 has 19 residues.

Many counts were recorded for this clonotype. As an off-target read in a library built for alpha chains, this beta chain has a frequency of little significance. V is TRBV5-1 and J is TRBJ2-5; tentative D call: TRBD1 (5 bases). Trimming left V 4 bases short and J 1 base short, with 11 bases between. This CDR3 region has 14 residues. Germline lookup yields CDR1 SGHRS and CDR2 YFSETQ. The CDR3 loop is CASSEMGPQETQYF. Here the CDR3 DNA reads TGCGCCAGCAGCGAGATGGGGCCCCAAGAGACCCAGTACTTC. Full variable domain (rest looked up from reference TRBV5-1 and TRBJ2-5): KAGVTQTPRYLIKTRGQQVTLSCSPISGHRSVSWYQQTPGQGLQFLFEYFSETQRNKGNFPGRFSGRQFSNSRSEMNVSTLELGDSALYLCASSEMGPQETQYFGPGTRLLVL.

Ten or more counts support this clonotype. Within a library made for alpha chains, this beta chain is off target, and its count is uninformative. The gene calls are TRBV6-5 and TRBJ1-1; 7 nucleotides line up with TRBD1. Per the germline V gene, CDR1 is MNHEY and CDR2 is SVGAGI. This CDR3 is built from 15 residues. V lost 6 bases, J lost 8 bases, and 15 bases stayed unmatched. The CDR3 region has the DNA TGTGCCAGCAGACCCGGGACAGTGGGTAGATGGGAAGCTTTCTTT. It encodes CASRPGTVGRWEAFF.

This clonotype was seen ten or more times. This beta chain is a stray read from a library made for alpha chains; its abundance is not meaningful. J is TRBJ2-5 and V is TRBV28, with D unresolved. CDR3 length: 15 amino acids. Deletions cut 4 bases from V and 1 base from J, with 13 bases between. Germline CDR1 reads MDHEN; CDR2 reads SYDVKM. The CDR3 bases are TGTGCCAGCAGTTCGACCAGTAGGGTCCAAGAGACCCAGTACTTC. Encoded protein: CASSSTSRVQETQYF.

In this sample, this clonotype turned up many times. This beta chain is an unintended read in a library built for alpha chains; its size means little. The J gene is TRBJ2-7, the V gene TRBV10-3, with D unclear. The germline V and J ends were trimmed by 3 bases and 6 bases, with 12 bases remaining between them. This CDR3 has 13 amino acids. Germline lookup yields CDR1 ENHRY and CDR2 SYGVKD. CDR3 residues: CAISEGWGSEQYF. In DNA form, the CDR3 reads TGTGCCATCAGTGAAGGTTGGGGTAGCGAGCAGTACTTC.

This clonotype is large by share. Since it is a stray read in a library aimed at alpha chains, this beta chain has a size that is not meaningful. The DNA for the CDR3 is TGTGCCTGGAGTGTAACTCTCCCGTCCACAGATACGCAGTATTTT. It codes for CAWSVTLPSTDTQYF. This chain links TRBV30 with TRBJ2-3; no clear D. The CDR3 covers 15 residues. The germline V and J ends were trimmed by 0 bases and 2 bases, with 12 bases remaining between them. Germline V gene data show CDR1 as GTSNPN and CDR2 as SVGIG (reference sequence).